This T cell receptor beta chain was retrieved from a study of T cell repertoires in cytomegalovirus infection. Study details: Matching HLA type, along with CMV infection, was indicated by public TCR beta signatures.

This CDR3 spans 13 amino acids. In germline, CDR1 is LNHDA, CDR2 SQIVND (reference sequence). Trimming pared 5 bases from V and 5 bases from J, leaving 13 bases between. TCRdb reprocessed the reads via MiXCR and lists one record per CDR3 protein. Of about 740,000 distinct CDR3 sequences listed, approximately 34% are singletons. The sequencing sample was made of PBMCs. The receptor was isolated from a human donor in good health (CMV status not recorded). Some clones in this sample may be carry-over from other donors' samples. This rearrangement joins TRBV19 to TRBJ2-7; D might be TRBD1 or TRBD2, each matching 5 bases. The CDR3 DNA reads TGTGCCAGTAGTGTTGTAGAGGGGAACGAGCAGTACTTC. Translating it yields CASSVVEGNEQYF.